This T cell receptor (beta chain) was profiled in a study of CD8+CD57+ T cells in acquired aplastic anemia. Overall study findings and caveats: Patients shared some 30 CD8+ CDR3 sequences with controls. A significant difference in CD8+ Simpson's diversity between patients and controls was not found.

The V gene lost 8 bases and the J gene lost 4 bases, with 24 bases spanning the gap. Germline values: CDR1 DFQATT, CDR2 SNEGSKA (reference sequence). The CDR3 sequence is 16 residues long. Genomic DNA served as template for TCR beta VDJ and CDR3 profiling. TCRdb processed the reads anew with MiXCR; each CDR3 protein has one entry. The sample lists 250,000 or so distinct CDR3 sequences, 47% seen once, with 7.8% in the top ten. This clonotype has a count of ten or more. The target antigen is unknown. The authors sequenced patients whose flow cytometry had shown CD8+CD57+ cell expansion. This receptor was taken from a human donor with aplastic anemia. The sample taken for sequencing was sorted CD4+, CD8+, or CD8+CD57+ T cells (not recorded which) from PBMCs. The chain has TRBV20-1 and TRBJ2-1; tentative D call: TRBD1 (10 bases). CDR3 in DNA: TGCAGTTCGAGGGACAGGGGACTAGCAGAATACAATGAGCAGTTCTTC. This gives the protein CSSRDRGLAEYNEQFF.